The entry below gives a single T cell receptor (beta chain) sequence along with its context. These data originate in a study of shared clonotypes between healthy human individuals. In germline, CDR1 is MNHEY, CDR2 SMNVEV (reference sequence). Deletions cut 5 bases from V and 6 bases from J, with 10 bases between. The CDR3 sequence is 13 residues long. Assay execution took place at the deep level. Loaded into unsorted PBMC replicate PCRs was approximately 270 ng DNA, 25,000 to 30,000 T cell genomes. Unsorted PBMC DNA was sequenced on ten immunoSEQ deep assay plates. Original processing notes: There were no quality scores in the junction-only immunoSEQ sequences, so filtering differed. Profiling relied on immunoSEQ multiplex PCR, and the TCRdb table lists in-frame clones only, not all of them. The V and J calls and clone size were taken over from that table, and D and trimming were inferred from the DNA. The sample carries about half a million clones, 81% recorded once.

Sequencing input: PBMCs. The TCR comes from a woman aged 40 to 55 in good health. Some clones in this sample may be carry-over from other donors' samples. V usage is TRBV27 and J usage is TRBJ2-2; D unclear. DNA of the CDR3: TGTGCCAGCAGTCTTCGGTTGTCCGGGGAGCTGTTTTTT. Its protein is CASSLRLSGELFF.